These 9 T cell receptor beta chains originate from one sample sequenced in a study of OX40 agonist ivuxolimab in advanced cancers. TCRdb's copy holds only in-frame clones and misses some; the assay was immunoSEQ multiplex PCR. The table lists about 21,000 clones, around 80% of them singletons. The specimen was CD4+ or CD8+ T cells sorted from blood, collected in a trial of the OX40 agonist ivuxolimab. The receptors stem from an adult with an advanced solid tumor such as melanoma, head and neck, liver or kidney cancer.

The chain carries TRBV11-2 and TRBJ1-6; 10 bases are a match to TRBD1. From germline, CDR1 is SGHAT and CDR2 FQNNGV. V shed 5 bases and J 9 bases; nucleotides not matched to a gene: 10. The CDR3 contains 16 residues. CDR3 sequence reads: CASSPTATGGGSPLHF. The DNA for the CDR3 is TGTGCCAGCAGCCCGACCGCGACAGGGGGCGGTTCACCCCTCCACTTT.

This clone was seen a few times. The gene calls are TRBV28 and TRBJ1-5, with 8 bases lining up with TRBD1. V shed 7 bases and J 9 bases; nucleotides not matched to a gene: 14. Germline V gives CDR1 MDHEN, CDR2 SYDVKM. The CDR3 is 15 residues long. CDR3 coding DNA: TGTGCCAGCAACCAGGGGGCTGGGGTCCTGGGGCCCCAGCATTTT. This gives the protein CASNQGAGVLGPQHF.

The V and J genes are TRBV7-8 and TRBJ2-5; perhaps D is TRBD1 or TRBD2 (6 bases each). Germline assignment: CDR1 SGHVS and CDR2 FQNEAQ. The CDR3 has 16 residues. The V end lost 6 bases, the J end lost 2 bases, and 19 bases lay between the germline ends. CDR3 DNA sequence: TGTGCCAGCAGAGCTGGGGGGCCTTTTAGTCAAGAGACCCAGTACTTC. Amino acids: CASRAGGPFSQETQYF.

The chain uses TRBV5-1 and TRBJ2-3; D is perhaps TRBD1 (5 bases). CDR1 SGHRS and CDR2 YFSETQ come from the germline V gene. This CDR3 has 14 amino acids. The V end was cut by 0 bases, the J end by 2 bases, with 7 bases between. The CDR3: CASSLGQTTDTQYF. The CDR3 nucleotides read TGCGCCAGCAGCTTGGGACAGACCACAGATACGCAGTATTTT.

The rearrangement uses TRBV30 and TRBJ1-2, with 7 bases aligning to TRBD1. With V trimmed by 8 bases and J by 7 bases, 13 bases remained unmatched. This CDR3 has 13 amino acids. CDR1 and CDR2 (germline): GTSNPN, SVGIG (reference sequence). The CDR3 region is CARDHRGASGYTF. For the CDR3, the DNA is TGTGCCCGGGACCACAGGGGCGCCAGTGGCTACACCTTC.

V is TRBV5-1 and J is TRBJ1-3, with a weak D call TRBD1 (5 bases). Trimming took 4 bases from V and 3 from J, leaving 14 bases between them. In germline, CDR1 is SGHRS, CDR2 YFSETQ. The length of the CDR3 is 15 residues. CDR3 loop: CASSPGQGNGNTIYF. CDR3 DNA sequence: TGCGCCAGCAGCCCGGGGCAGGGTAATGGAAACACCATATATTTT.

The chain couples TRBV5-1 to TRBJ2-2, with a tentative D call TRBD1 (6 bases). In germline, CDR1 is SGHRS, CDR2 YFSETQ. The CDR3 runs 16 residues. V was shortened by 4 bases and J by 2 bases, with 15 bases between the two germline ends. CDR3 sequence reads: CASSRQALGNTGELFF. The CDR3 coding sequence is TGCGCCAGCAGCAGACAGGCTTTGGGTAACACCGGGGAGCTGTTTTTT.

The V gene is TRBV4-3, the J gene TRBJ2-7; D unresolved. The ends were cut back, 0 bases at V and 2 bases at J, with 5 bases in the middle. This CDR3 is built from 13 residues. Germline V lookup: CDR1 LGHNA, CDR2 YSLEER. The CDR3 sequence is CASSQDPTYEQYF. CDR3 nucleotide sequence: TGCGCCAGCAGCCAAGATCCCACCTACGAGCAGTACTTC.

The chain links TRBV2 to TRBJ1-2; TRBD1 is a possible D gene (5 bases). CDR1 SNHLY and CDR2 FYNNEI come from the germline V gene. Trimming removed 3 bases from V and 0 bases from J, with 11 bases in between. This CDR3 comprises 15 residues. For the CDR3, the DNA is TGTGCCAGCAGTGACAGGGCAATATCTAACTATGGCTACACCTTC. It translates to CASSDRAISNYGYTF.